These 32 T cell receptor beta chains were sequenced from one sample in a study of shared clonotypes between healthy human individuals. Clones were sequenced by immunoSEQ multiplex PCR, and TCRdb holds only the in-frame ones, with some missing. The repertoire holds 2,500,000 or so clones, with 85% to 95% as singletons. The specimen sequenced was naive CD4+ T cells sorted from blood. Specified subset: CD45RA+ positively selected. The source of these receptors is a man aged 18-30 years in good health.

This chain uses TRBV7-9 with TRBJ2-6; D might be TRBD1 (6 bases). The CDR3 contains 17 residues. Trimming cost V 4 bases and J 0 bases, with 13 bases left between them. Germline V lookup: CDR1 SEHNR, CDR2 FQNEAQ (reference sequence). The CDR3 spells CASSWRGQTSGANVLTF. CDR3 coding DNA: TGTGCCAGCAGCTGGCGTGGACAGACCTCTGGGGCCAACGTCCTGACTTTC.

The V and J genes are TRBV19 and TRBJ2-3; D may be TRBD1 or TRBD2 (5 bases each). This CDR3 contains 17 residues. The V end lost 9 bases, the J end lost 0 bases, and 22 bases lay between the germline ends. Germline-derived CDR1 and CDR2 are LNHDA and SQIVND (reference sequence). CDR3: CASNPGARMSSTDTQYF. In nucleotides, the CDR3 is TGTGCCAGCAATCCCGGGGCGAGGATGTCTAGCACAGATACGCAGTATTTT.

V gene TRBV6-6 combines with J gene TRBJ2-7; possibly TRBD2 for D (8 bases). V lost 5 bases and J lost 6, with 20 bases in between. Germline loops: CDR1 MNHNY, CDR2 SVGAGI (reference sequence). This CDR3 contains 15 residues. The chain's CDR3 is CASSPGGLVSLEQYF. In nucleotides, the CDR3 is TGTGCCAGCAGTCCAGGGGGACTAGTGAGCCTCGAGCAGTACTTC.

The chain carries TRBV27 and TRBJ1-5; unclear D gene. The V and J ends lost 11 bases and 4 bases respectively, with 15 bases between them. Germline loops: CDR1 MNHEY, CDR2 SMNVEV (reference sequence). The CDR3 has 13 residues. The CDR3 sequence: CARRIPQNQPQHF. CDR3 sequence (DNA): TGTGCCCGACGGATTCCTCAAAATCAGCCCCAGCATTTT.

In this sample, this clone turned up once. This chain uses TRBV11-2 with TRBJ2-7, with 8 bases that match TRBD1. Germline V gives CDR1 SGHAT, CDR2 FQNNGV. This CDR3 has 15 amino acids. V lost 5 bases and J lost 3; bases outside the gene matches: 9. CDR3 sequence: CASSPDRDRGYEQYF. Written as DNA, the CDR3 is TGTGCCAGCAGCCCGGACAGGGATAGGGGCTACGAGCAGTACTTC.

The gene calls are TRBV6-1 and TRBJ1-4, with D uncertain. V was trimmed by 3 bases and J by 7 bases, leaving 15 bases between them. Germline CDR1 reads MNHNS; CDR2 reads SASEGT. This CDR3 is built from 15 residues. DNA of the CDR3: TGTGCCAGCAGTGAGACTCTTCCCACGGGTGAAAAACTGTTTTTT. It specifies CASSETLPTGEKLFF.

The table lists this clone with a few counts. This rearrangement joins TRBV7-2 to TRBJ1-5, with D perhaps TRBD1 (6 bases). The CDR3 totals 16 residues. Per the germline V gene, CDR1 is SGHTA and CDR2 is FQGNSA. The V end was cut by 5 bases, the J end by 3 bases, with 17 bases between. The CDR3 DNA sequence: TGTGCCAGCAGCGAAGGCCCTAGGACAGTCAATCAGCCCCAGCATTTT. This codes for CASSEGPRTVNQPQHF.

The chain couples TRBV28 to TRBJ1-5; 10 bases fit TRBD1. The CDR3 is made up of 16 amino acids. V lost 4 bases to trimming and J lost 3 bases; unmatched junction nucleotides: 6. Germline V CDR1 and CDR2: MDHEN, SYDVKM. CDR3 sequence (DNA): TGTGCCAGCAGTTCGTCGACAGGGGGCTACAATCAGCCCCAGCATTTT. Amino acid sequence: CASSSSTGGYNQPQHF.

Of note for this clone: Other DNA sequences in this sample translate to the same CDR3. The chain links TRBV6-5 to TRBJ2-2; the D is unclear. Trimming removed 7 bases from V and 6 bases from J, with 6 bases in between. Per germline, CDR1 MNHEY and CDR2 SVGAGI. The CDR3 loop spans 11 amino acids. CDR3 region: CASTLAGELFF. CDR3 coding DNA: TGTGCCAGCACCCTCGCCGGGGAGCTGTTTTTT.

The genes are TRBV2 and TRBJ2-6; D is perhaps TRBD1 (6 bases). V was cut by 7 bases and J by 0 bases, with 13 bases left in between. CDR1 is SNHLY and CDR2 is FYNNEI in the germline V gene. CDR3 length: 16 amino acids. CDR3 bases: TGTGCCAGCACAGGGGCAGAAGTCTCTGGGGCCAACGTCCTGACTTTC. Translated, it gives CASTGAEVSGANVLTF.

The J gene is TRBJ2-2, the V gene TRBV30; D possibly corresponds to TRBD1 (6 bases). This CDR3 spans 12 amino acids. CDR1 is GTSNPN, CDR2 SVGIG, per germline (reference sequence). V was trimmed by 8 bases and J by 4 bases, leaving 11 bases between them. The CDR3 DNA reads as TGTGCCCAGGGGATCGGCACCGGGGAGCTGTTTTTT. Protein product: CAQGIGTGELFF.

As to this clone: The same CDR3 can be traced to other DNA sequences in this sample. The rearrangement uses TRBV6-6 and TRBJ2-7; no definite D call. The CDR3 has 11 amino acids. Looked up from germline, CDR1 is MNHNY and CDR2 is SVGAGI (reference sequence). The V end was cut by 3 bases, the J end by 4 bases, with 4 bases between. This CDR3 reads CASSYLYEQYF. CDR3 in DNA: TGTGCCAGCAGTTATCTTTACGAGCAGTACTTC.

The rearrangement joins TRBV10-3 to TRBJ2-6; D is possibly TRBD1 (5 bases). The CDR3 is 14 amino acids. CDR1 ENHRY and CDR2 SYGVKD come from the germline V gene. Trimming shortened V by 8 bases and J by 2 bases, and 10 bases separated the two germline ends. CDR3 protein: CAIHGAAGANVLTF. The CDR3 DNA reads as TGTGCCATCCATGGGGCTGCTGGGGCCAACGTCCTGACTTTC.

The chain carries TRBV10-1 and TRBJ2-1, with D unclear. The CDR3 totals 14 residues. V was clipped by 4 bases and J by 9 bases, with 16 bases between them. Germline values: CDR1 WNHNN, CDR2 SYGVQD (reference sequence). CDR3 sequence: CASSAGRKAGEQFF. The CDR3 nucleotides are TGCGCCAGCAGTGCCGGCAGGAAGGCTGGTGAGCAGTTCTTC.

This rearrangement joins TRBV19 to TRBJ1-1, with D hard to call. The CDR3 extends over 14 amino acids. The germline gives CDR1 LNHDA, CDR2 SQIVND (reference sequence). V shed 3 bases and J shed 1 base, with 9 bases lying between them. In nucleotides, the CDR3 is TGTGCCAGTAGTATGGGCACGACGAACACTGAAGCTTTCTTT. Its protein is CASSMGTTNTEAFF. The whole variable domain, remainder taken from reference TRBV19 and TRBJ1-1, is DGGITQSPKYLFRKEGQNVTLSCEQNLNHDAMYWYRQDPGQGLRLIYYSQIVNDFQKGDIAEGYSVSREKKESFPLTVTSAQKNPTAFYLCASSMGTTNTEAFFGQGTRLTVV.

This clone was observed a single time. V gene TRBV18 combines with J gene TRBJ2-7, with a weak D call TRBD1 (6 bases). The V and J ends lost 5 bases and 5 bases respectively, with 16 bases between them. The germline V gene encodes CDR1 KGHSH and CDR2 LQKENI. The CDR3 extends over 14 amino acids. The CDR3 DNA sequence: TGTGCCAGCTCATCTACAGGGAACTGGGACGAGCAGTACTTC. It encodes CASSSTGNWDEQYF.

The chain has TRBV4-3 and TRBJ2-2; the D is unclear. The CDR3 extends over 16 amino acids. CDR1 is LGHNA and CDR2 is YSLEER in the germline V gene. Between the trimmed V and J ends, which lost 2 bases and 5 bases, there was a span of 15 bases. The CDR3 loop reads CASSQSRVGPTGELFF. Here the CDR3 DNA reads TGCGCCAGCAGCCAATCCCGGGTCGGTCCGACCGGGGAGCTGTTTTTT.

V usage is TRBV29-1 and J usage is TRBJ2-2; D is perhaps TRBD2 (6 bases). The CDR3 sequence is 17 residues long. CDR1 and CDR2 from the germline V gene are SQVTM and ANQGSEA. The V end was cut by 7 bases, the J end by 3 bases, with 24 bases between. The CDR3 DNA reads as TGCAGCGCCCTAAAGAAGCAGGCTAGCGTGGACACCGGGGAGCTGTTTTTT. This sequence encodes CSALKKQASVDTGELFF.

This chain connects TRBV7-2 to TRBJ1-2, with D hard to call. From germline, CDR1 is SGHTA and CDR2 FQGNSA. V was trimmed by 1 base and J by 4 bases, leaving 13 bases between them. The CDR3 is 15 amino acids. The CDR3 sequence: CASSLDPIPGYGYTF. Written as DNA, the CDR3 is TGTGCCAGCAGCTTAGATCCGATTCCTGGCTATGGCTACACCTTC.

The chain recombines TRBV19 with TRBJ2-1; 8 bases fit TRBD2. Trimming removed 11 bases from V and 0 bases from J; junction bases left unmatched: 9. CDR1 is LNHDA and CDR2 is SQIVND in the germline V gene (reference sequence). The CDR3 runs 15 residues. This CDR3 reads CASHAGGLSYNEQFF. DNA of the CDR3: TGTGCCTCGCACGCGGGAGGACTCTCCTACAATGAGCAGTTCTTC.

The rearrangement uses TRBV19 and TRBJ2-3; perhaps TRBD2 as D (5 bases). This CDR3 spans 13 amino acids. Between the trimmed V and J ends, which lost 7 bases and 4 bases, there was a span of 12 bases. The germline CDR1 and CDR2 sequences are LNHDA and SQIVND (reference sequence). CDR3 sequence: CASNPAASDTQYF. CDR3 sequence (DNA): TGTGCCAGTAATCCAGCGGCCTCAGATACGCAGTATTTT.

To note about this clone: The same CDR3 arises from other DNA sequences in this sample as well. This chain joins TRBV7-9 and TRBJ1-4, with TRBD1 matching 9 bases. V lost 5 bases and J lost 8; bases outside the gene matches: 6. The CDR3 length is 14 residues. Germline CDR1 reads SEHNR; CDR2 reads FQNEAQ (reference sequence). The CDR3 reads CASSLGQGGEKLFF. The DNA of the CDR3 is TGTGCCAGCAGCCTGGGACAGGGAGGGGAAAAACTGTTTTTT.

J is TRBJ2-7 and V is TRBV5-1; D not resolved. The CDR3 has 13 residues. The germline CDR1 and CDR2 sequences are SGHRS and YFSETQ. Trimming took 3 bases from V and 4 from J, leaving 11 bases between them. The CDR3 DNA follows: TGCGCCAGCAGCTCTAACCCCCAGTACGAGCAGTACTTC. It codes for CASSSNPQYEQYF.

V and J are TRBV6-4 and TRBJ1-1; no clear D. This CDR3 contains 14 residues. CDR1 and CDR2 (germline): MRHNA, SNTAGT. The germline V and J ends were trimmed by 4 bases and 10 bases, with 19 bases remaining between them. This CDR3 reads CASSATSNGYGAFF. The CDR3 bases are TGTGCCAGCAGTGCGACGTCCAATGGGTATGGAGCTTTCTTT.

The V call is TRBV5-1, the J call TRBJ1-6; TRBD1 agrees at 11 bases. Germline V gene lookup returns CDR1 SGHRS and CDR2 YFSETQ. The ends lost 4 bases at V and 8 bases at J; junction bases unmatched: 5. The CDR3 spans 15 residues. The CDR3 DNA is TGCGCCAGCAGCCTGGGGACAGGGGGTCATTCACCCCTCCACTTT. Translated, it gives CASSLGTGGHSPLHF.

This clone was seen only a few times. The rearrangement links TRBV30 to TRBJ1-6; D perhaps matches TRBD1 (6 bases). The CDR3 consists of 16 residues. Germline values: CDR1 GTSNPN, CDR2 SVGIG (reference sequence). V was cut by 0 bases and J by 6 bases, with 15 bases left in between. The CDR3 loop reads CAWSVQRQGFNSPLHF. The CDR3 bases are TGTGCCTGGAGTGTTCAACGCCAGGGGTTTAATTCACCCCTCCACTTT.

This chain joins TRBV18 and TRBJ1-5, with D possibly TRBD1 on 5 matching bases. The CDR3 spans 18 residues. The germline V gene encodes CDR1 KGHSH and CDR2 LQKENI. V was clipped by 0 bases and J by 4 bases, with 19 bases between them. In DNA form, the CDR3 reads TGTGCCAGCTCACCACCGGGTCGGGCAGGGCAGACAAATCAGCCCCAGCATTTT. This encodes CASSPPGRAGQTNQPQHF.

The J gene is TRBJ1-6, the V gene TRBV7-9; maybe TRBD1 (6 bases). CDR1 and CDR2 (germline): SEHNR, FQNEAQ (reference sequence). V was trimmed by 8 bases and J by 5 bases, leaving 19 bases between them. CDR3 length: 16 amino acids. Here the CDR3 DNA reads TGTGCCAGCGCTCCTCCGGGGACAAAACATAATTCACCCCTCCACTTT. Protein: CASAPPGTKHNSPLHF.

V gene TRBV2 combines with J gene TRBJ1-5; unclear D gene. This CDR3 has 15 amino acids. V lost 0 bases, J lost 10 bases, and 16 bases lay in between. Looked up from germline, CDR1 is SNHLY and CDR2 is FYNNEI. The CDR3 DNA reads TGTGCCAGCAGTGAAGCCGACGCTCCCTCCCTTCCCCAGCATTTT. Protein sequence: CASSEADAPSLPQHF. Together with reference TRBV2 and TRBJ1-5, the CDR3 gives the full variable domain: EPEVTQTPSHQVTQMGQEVILRCVPISNHLYFYWYRQILGQKVEFLVSFYNNEISEKSEIFDDQFSVERPDGSNFTLKIRSTKLEDSAMYFCASSEADAPSLPQHFGDGTRLSIL.

This chain links TRBV5-1 with TRBJ1-1; TRBD1 matches 7 bases. The CDR3 runs to 17 residues. Per the germline V gene, CDR1 is SGHRS and CDR2 is YFSETQ. V shed 0 bases and J 0 bases; nucleotides not matched to a gene: 8. The CDR3 DNA reads as TGCGCCAGCAGCTTGGTGGCAGGGGGACCTATGAACACTGAAGCTTTCTTT. It translates to CASSLVAGGPMNTEAFF.

Comments on this clone: Other DNA sequences in the sample encode the same CDR3. This chain connects TRBV10-3 to TRBJ2-2; TRBD1 is a possible D gene (5 bases). CDR1 and CDR2 from the germline V gene are ENHRY and SYGVKD. The germline V and J ends were trimmed by 5 bases and 2 bases, with 6 bases remaining between them. CDR3 length equals 13 residues. The CDR3: CAISQGNTGELFF. For the CDR3, the DNA is TGTGCCATCAGTCAGGGTAACACCGGGGAGCTGTTTTTT.

V gene TRBV27 combines with J gene TRBJ2-1, with D possibly called TRBD1 or TRBD2 (5 bases each). The CDR3 runs 17 residues. Trimming cost V 3 bases and J 6 bases, with 21 bases left between them. Germline V CDR1 and CDR2: MNHEY, SMNVEV (reference sequence). Here the CDR3 reads CASSFPPRERPGNEQFF. DNA for the CDR3: TGTGCCAGCAGTTTCCCCCCCAGGGAGAGGCCCGGCAATGAGCAGTTCTTC.